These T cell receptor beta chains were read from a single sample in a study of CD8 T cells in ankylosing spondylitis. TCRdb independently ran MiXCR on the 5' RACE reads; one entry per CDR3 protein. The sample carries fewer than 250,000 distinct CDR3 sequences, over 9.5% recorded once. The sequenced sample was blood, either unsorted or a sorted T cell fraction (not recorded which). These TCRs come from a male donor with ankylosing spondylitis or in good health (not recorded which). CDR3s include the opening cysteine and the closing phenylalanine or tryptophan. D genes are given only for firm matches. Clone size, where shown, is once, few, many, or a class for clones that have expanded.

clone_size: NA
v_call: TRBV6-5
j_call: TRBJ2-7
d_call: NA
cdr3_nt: TGTGCCAGCAGTTACTCCTCCTCGGCAGGGAGCTCCTACGAGCAGTACTTC
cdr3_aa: CASSYSSSAGSSYEQYF

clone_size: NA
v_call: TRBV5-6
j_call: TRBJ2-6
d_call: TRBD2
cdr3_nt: TGTGCCAGCAGCCTTCGAAGACTAGCGGGCGGGGCCAACGTCCTGACTTTC
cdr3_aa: CASSLRRLAGGANVLTF

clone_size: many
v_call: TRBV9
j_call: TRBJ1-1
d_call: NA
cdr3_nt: TGTGCCAGCAGCCTGGGGGGAATGAACACTGAAGCTTTCTTT
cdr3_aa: CASSLGGMNTEAFF

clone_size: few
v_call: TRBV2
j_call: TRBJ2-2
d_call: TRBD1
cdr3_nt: TGTGCCAGCAGAGTGCTACAGGGGGGCACCGGGGAGCTGTTTTTT
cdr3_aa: CASRVLQGGTGELFF

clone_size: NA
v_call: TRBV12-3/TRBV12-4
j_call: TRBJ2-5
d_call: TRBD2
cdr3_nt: TGTGCCAGCTGTTCCCAATCGACTAGCGGGGGCCCCGGGGGAAAGACCCAGTACTTC
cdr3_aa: CASCSQSTSGGPGGKTQYF

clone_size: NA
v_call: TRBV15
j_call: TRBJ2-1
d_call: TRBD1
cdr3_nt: TGTGCCACCAGCAGAAAGACAGGGGGCTGGGGTGAGCAGTTCTTC
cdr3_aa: CATSRKTGGWGEQFF

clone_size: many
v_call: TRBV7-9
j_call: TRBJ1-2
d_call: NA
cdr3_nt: TGTGCCAGCAACAACCTGGGACCGCTCTATGGCTACACCTTC
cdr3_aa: CASNNLGPLYGYTF

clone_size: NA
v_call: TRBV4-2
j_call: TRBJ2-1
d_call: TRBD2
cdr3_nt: TGTGCCAGCAGCCAACCGAGGACTAGCGGACATGCAAACAATGAGCAGTTCTTC
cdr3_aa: CASSQPRTSGHANNEQFF

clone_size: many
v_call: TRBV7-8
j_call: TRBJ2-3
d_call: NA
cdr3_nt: TGTGCCAGCAGCCATGGGGGGGGGGCCACAGATACGCAGTATTTT
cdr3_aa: CASSHGGGATDTQYF

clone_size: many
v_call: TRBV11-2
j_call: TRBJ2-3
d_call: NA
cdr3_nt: TGTGCCAGCAGCCCCCAAGGGGGGGTCGCAACAGATACGCAGTATTTT
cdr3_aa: CASSPQGGVATDTQYF

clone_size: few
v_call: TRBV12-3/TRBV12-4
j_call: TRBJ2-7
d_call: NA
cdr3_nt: TGTGCCAGCAGTTTAAAGCTTCTGGGGCAAATTTTATTC
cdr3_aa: CASSLKLLGQILF

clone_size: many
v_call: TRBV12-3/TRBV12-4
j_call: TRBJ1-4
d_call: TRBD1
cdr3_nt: TGTGCCAGCAGTTTAGGACGGACGGACAGGAATGAAAAACTGTTTTTT
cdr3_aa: CASSLGRTDRNEKLFF

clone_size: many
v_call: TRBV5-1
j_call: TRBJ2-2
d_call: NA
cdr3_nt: TGCGCCAGCTGTCCGGGGGCTGAAGACACCGGGGAGCTGTTTTTT
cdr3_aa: CASCPGAEDTGELFF

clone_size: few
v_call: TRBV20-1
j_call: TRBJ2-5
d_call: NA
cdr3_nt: TGCAGTGCTATTGCTCTTCGGGGGGCCTATTCAGAGACCCAGTACTTC
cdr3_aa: CSAIALRGAYSETQYF

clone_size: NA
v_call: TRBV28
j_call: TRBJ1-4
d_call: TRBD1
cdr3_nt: TGTGCCAGCAGTTTCCCAGGGGGCCCGACAACTAATGAAAAACTGTTTTTT
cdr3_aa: CASSFPGGPTTNEKLFF

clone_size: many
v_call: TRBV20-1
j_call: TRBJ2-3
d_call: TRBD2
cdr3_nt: TGCAGTGTGTCTAGCGGGGTAGATACGCAGTATTTT
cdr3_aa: CSVSSGVDTQYF